The T cell receptor (beta chain) described here comes from a study of OX40 agonist ivuxolimab in advanced cancers. Turning to the study itself: The diagnoses of dose-escalation patients were hepatocellular carcinoma, melanoma, renal cell or head and neck cancer. Past anti-PD-1, anti-PD-L1 or anti-CTLA-4 therapy was accepted, and roughly 37% had received some.

Trimming pared 2 bases from V and 9 bases from J, leaving 6 bases between. The CDR3 is 11 amino acids. CDR1 is SGHDT and CDR2 is YYEEEE in the germline V gene. Here immunoSEQ multiplex PCR was the method, and the copy in TCRdb shows in-frame clones only, minus some. Of around 76,000 clones in the sample, around four fifths were seen once. The sample here was CD4+ or CD8+ T cells sorted from blood, taken in a trial of the OX40 agonist ivuxolimab. V usage is TRBV5-6 and J usage is TRBJ2-1; no clear D gene. The sequence was collected from an adult with an advanced solid tumor such as melanoma, head and neck, liver or kidney cancer. The CDR3 bases are TGTGCCAGCAGCTTCCTTGGTGAGCAGTTCTTC. This encodes CASSFLGEQFF.